Shown below are 30 T cell receptor beta chains from a single sample sequenced in a study of T cells in Graves' hyperthyroidism and ophthalmopathy. Authors of the study amplified TCR beta CDR3 regions from RNA transcripts. Researchers ran a first-round RT-PCR on the TCR CDR3 using the HTBI primer set. TCRdb re-analysed the multiplex PCR reads in MiXCR, keeping a single row per CDR3 protein. This table holds around 450,000 distinct CDR3 sequences, roughly an eighth found once. The sequencing sample was made of blood. All receptors come from a woman between 18 and 29 years old with Graves' hyperthyroidism.

This clonotype was picked up many times. The chain couples TRBV28 to TRBJ1-1; D perhaps matches TRBD1 (5 bases). CDR3 length: 11 amino acids. The germline V and J ends were trimmed by 3 bases and 10 bases, with 9 bases remaining between them. Germline V gene data show CDR1 as MDHEN and CDR2 as SYDVKM. CDR3 sequence (DNA): TGTGCCAGCAGTTTGCCAGGGTCAGCTTTCTTT. Protein product: CASSLPGSAFF.

J is TRBJ1-6 and V is TRBV27, with TRBD1 matching over 9 bases. Trimming at V came to 8 bases and at J to 6 bases, leaving 5 bases not matched to a gene. The CDR3 runs 14 residues. CDR1 is MNHEY, CDR2 SMNVEV, per germline (reference sequence). The CDR3: CASGRTGVNSPLHF. The CDR3 DNA reads TGTGCCAGCGGGAGGACAGGGGTTAATTCACCCCTCCACTTT.

Comments on this clonotype: This may be a read error: a much more frequent sequence differs by one nucleotide. This chain connects TRBV7-2 to TRBJ2-3; no reliable D call. The V end lost 5 bases, the J end lost 2 bases, and 14 bases lay between the germline ends. The CDR3 loop spans 15 amino acids. Germline CDR1 and CDR2: SGHTA and FQGNSA. CDR3 in DNA: TGTGCCAGCAGCACGCTAGAGAAATTCACAGATACGCAGTATTTT. Translation: CASSTLEKFTDTQYF.

This clonotype was counted many times. CDR3 bases: TGTGCCAGCAGTGAATCGCGAGCGGGAGGCACAGATACGCAGTATTTT. This gives the protein CASSESRAGGTDTQYF. V gene TRBV2 combines with J gene TRBJ2-3, with TRBD2 matching 8 bases. Germline lookup yields CDR1 SNHLY and CDR2 FYNNEI. Germline trimming cut 2 bases from V and 1 base from J; bases unmatched to any gene: 5. The CDR3 totals 16 residues.

This clonotype has a handful of counts. The V gene is TRBV9, the J gene TRBJ2-7, with 9 bases lining up with TRBD2. Germline assignment: CDR1 SGDLS and CDR2 YYNGEE. There are 16 residues in the CDR3. The junction had 15 bases not matched to a gene; V was cut back by 4 bases and J by 7 bases. The CDR3 spells CASSLGGVAGAREQYF. The CDR3 DNA is TGTGCCAGCAGCCTCGGCGGGGTAGCGGGAGCTCGGGAGCAGTACTTC. Supplemented by reference TRBV9 and TRBJ2-7, the full variable domain reads DSGVTQTPKHLITATGQRVTLRCSPRSGDLSVYWYQQSLDQGLQFLIQYYNGEERAKGNILERFSAQQFPDLHSELNLSSLELGDSALYFCASSLGGVAGAREQYFGPGTRLTVT.

This clonotype was seen at least ten times. The chain uses TRBV2 and TRBJ2-7; 12 bases map to TRBD2. Germline CDR1 and CDR2: SNHLY and FYNNEI. CDR3 size: 14 residues. Unmatched junction bases numbered 5, after V lost 7 bases and J lost 4 bases. The CDR3 here is CASTLAGGAYEQYF. CDR3 bases: TGTGCCAGCACTCTAGCGGGAGGGGCGTACGAGCAGTACTTC.

This clonotype was picked up many times. This sequence joins TRBV7-9 and TRBJ1-1; D is perhaps TRBD1 (6 bases). Deletions cut 5 bases from V and 2 bases from J, with 24 bases between. The CDR3 spans 18 residues. Germline CDR1 and CDR2: SEHNR and FQNEAQ (reference sequence). The CDR3: CASSPAVIGQPLNTEAFF. The CDR3 region has the DNA TGTGCCAGCAGCCCCGCCGTAATAGGACAGCCTCTTAACACTGAAGCTTTCTTT.

The table lists this clonotype with a few counts. The chain has TRBV6-2 or TRBV6-3 and TRBJ2-1, with a tentative D call TRBD1 (6 bases). Looked up from germline, CDR1 is MNHEY and CDR2 is SVGEGT. V was pared by 5 bases and J by 9 bases, with 20 bases between. The CDR3 extends over 15 amino acids. CDR3 in amino acids: CASSESTGPWSEQFF. Here the CDR3 DNA reads TGTGCCAGCAGTGAATCGACAGGCCCATGGAGTGAGCAGTTCTTC.

This clonotype was seen at least ten times. The V gene is TRBV10-2, the J gene TRBJ2-3, with TRBD2 matching 13 bases. Germline trimming cut 6 bases from V and 2 bases from J; bases unmatched to any gene: 5. This CDR3 is 16 amino acids long. The germline gives CDR1 WSHSY, CDR2 SAAADI. The CDR3 protein is CASSVGLAGPTDTQYF. The CDR3 nucleotides are TGCGCCAGCAGCGTGGGACTAGCGGGACCCACAGATACGCAGTATTTT.

In this sample, this clonotype turned up a few times. This rearrangement joins TRBV6-1 to TRBJ2-2; 7 nucleotides match TRBD1. Germline assignment: CDR1 MNHNS and CDR2 SASEGT. The CDR3 runs to 14 residues. With 6 bases clipped from V and 6 bases from J, the junction kept 7 bases outside the gene matches. As DNA, the CDR3 is TGTGCCAGCAGGAACGACAGGGTTGCCGGGGAGCTGTTTTTT. Encoded protein: CASRNDRVAGELFF.

V is TRBV5-1 and J is TRBJ2-2; possible D gene TRBD1, 6 bases. The CDR3 extends over 15 amino acids. Per the germline V gene, CDR1 is SGHRS and CDR2 is YFSETQ. Deletions cut 2 bases from V and 3 bases from J, with 11 bases between. CDR3 nucleotides: TGCGCCAGCAGCTTTCAGGGGACCTACACCGGGGAGCTGTTTTTT. It specifies CASSFQGTYTGELFF.

The table lists this clonotype with many counts. The chain carries TRBV12-3 or TRBV12-4 and TRBJ1-1; maybe TRBD1 (5 bases). The CDR3 has 16 residues. V dropped 2 bases and J dropped 1 base, with 14 bases sitting between them. The CDR3 sequence is CASSLTLRTKNTEAFF. The DNA for the CDR3 is TGTGCCAGCAGTTTAACTCTCCGGACAAAGAACACTGAAGCTTTCTTT.

This clonotype was seen a handful of times. The gene calls are TRBV19 and TRBJ1-5; D unclear. V was shortened by 6 bases and J by 8 bases, with 14 bases between the two germline ends. The CDR3 sequence is 13 residues long. Looked up from germline, CDR1 is LNHDA and CDR2 is SQIVND (reference sequence). The CDR3 bases are TGTGCCAGTAGAACGACGGACTGGGAGCCCCAGCATTTT. It yields the protein CASRTTDWEPQHF. The full variable domain, rest sourced from reference TRBV19 and TRBJ1-5, is DGGITQSPKYLFRKEGQNVTLSCEQNLNHDAMYWYRQDPGQGLRLIYYSQIVNDFQKGDIAEGYSVSREKKESFPLTVTSAQKNPTAFYLCASRTTDWEPQHFGDGTRLSIL.

The chain is built from TRBV27 and TRBJ2-7; D is tentatively TRBD1 or TRBD2 (7 bases each). The CDR3 totals 16 residues. Germline CDR1 and CDR2: MNHEY and SMNVEV (reference sequence). V was trimmed by 5 bases and J by 2 bases, leaving 19 bases between them. CDR3 DNA sequence: TGTGCCAGCAGTCCCCAGGGGGGGGCCATAACCTACGAGCAGTACTTC. Translating gives CASSPQGGAITYEQYF.

This clonotype was seen many times. The chain is built from TRBV30 and TRBJ1-5, with 7 nucleotides matching TRBD1. Germline V gene lookup returns CDR1 GTSNPN and CDR2 SVGIG (reference sequence). J was trimmed by 6 bases and V by 3 bases; bases with no gene match: 5. The CDR3 extends over 13 amino acids. In DNA form, the CDR3 reads TGTGCCTGGAGCACAGGGGAAAGTCAGCCCCAGCATTTT. This encodes CAWSTGESQPQHF.

This clonotype was detected many times. The CDR3 is CASRAKGQFINTEAFF. The CDR3 DNA follows: TGTGCCAGCAGAGCCAAGGGACAGTTTATCAACACTGAAGCTTTCTTT. V gene TRBV6-2 or TRBV6-3 combines with J gene TRBJ1-1; TRBD1 agrees at 7 bases. The trim removed 6 bases at V and 2 bases at J, leaving 12 bases unmatched. Germline assignment: CDR1 MNHEY and CDR2 SVGEGT. The CDR3 runs to 16 residues.

The V and J genes are TRBV6-2 or TRBV6-3 and TRBJ1-5; 8 nucleotides align to TRBD1. The junction had 6 bases not matched to a gene; V was cut back by 2 bases and J by 6 bases. Germline CDR1 MNHEY, CDR2 SVGEGT. The CDR3 totals 15 residues. CDR3 residues: CASSYVQGASQPQHF. The CDR3 DNA is TGTGCCAGCAGTTACGTTCAGGGGGCAAGTCAGCCCCAGCATTTT.

This chain connects TRBV6-1 to TRBJ1-5, with D perhaps matching TRBD1 (6 bases). The CDR3 has 15 residues. Germline lookup yields CDR1 MNHNS and CDR2 SASEGT. Trimming left V 7 bases short and J 4 bases short, with 17 bases between. The CDR3 coding sequence is TGTGCCAGCATCGAAACGGGGGCTGGGAATCAGCCCCAGCATTTT. This encodes CASIETGAGNQPQHF.

This clonotype showed up many times. The chain uses TRBV29-1 and TRBJ2-1, with 9 nucleotides matching TRBD2. J lost 3 bases, V lost 8 bases, and 5 bases had no gene match. From germline, CDR1 is SQVTM and CDR2 ANQGSEA. CDR3 length: 13 amino acids. CDR3: CSQLAGNYNEQFF. The CDR3 coding sequence is TGCAGCCAGCTAGCGGGAAACTACAATGAGCAGTTCTTC.

The chain has TRBV7-8 and TRBJ1-2; a possible D gene is TRBD1 (6 bases). Trimming stripped 5 bases from V and 4 bases from J, with 14 bases between. The CDR3 spans 14 residues. The V gene's germline CDR1 is SGHVS and CDR2 FQNEAQ. This chain's CDR3 is CASSPQGLPYGYTF. The CDR3 coding sequence is TGTGCCAGCAGCCCCCAGGGGCTTCCCTATGGCTACACCTTC.

This clonotype was counted many times. This CDR3 reads CASSSGGSKDTQYF. CDR3 sequence (DNA): TGTGCCAGCAGCTCGGGCGGGAGTAAAGATACGCAGTATTTT. This sequence joins TRBV7-3 and TRBJ2-3; 7 bases agree with TRBD2. Per germline, CDR1 SGHTA and CDR2 FQGTGA. The J segment lost 5 bases and the V segment lost 4 bases, leaving 6 bases of the junction unmatched. This CDR3 spans 14 amino acids.

This chain links TRBV6-1 with TRBJ2-7; 12 bases fit TRBD2. The CDR3 has 15 amino acids. Germline V lookup: CDR1 MNHNS, CDR2 SASEGT. Germline trimming cut 6 bases from V and 3 bases from J; bases unmatched to any gene: 6. CDR3 nucleotide sequence: TGTGCCAGCAGGATTTTGACTAGCGGGAGCTACGAGCAGTACTTC. Its protein product is CASRILTSGSYEQYF.

This clonotype appeared many times. V and J are TRBV5-1 and TRBJ1-5; TRBD1 aligns across 7 bases. V was clipped by 0 bases and J by 2 bases; unmatched bases: 2. The CDR3 is 15 amino acids. Germline loops: CDR1 SGHRS, CDR2 YFSETQ. CDR3 protein: CASSLDTGGNQPQHF. As DNA, the CDR3 is TGCGCCAGCAGCTTGGATACAGGGGGCAATCAGCCCCAGCATTTT.

The table lists this clonotype with many counts. V and J are TRBV7-8 and TRBJ2-7; D perhaps matches TRBD1 (7 bases). Looked up from germline, CDR1 is SGHVS and CDR2 is FQNEAQ. V gave up 1 base and J gave up 5 bases, with 15 bases separating them. The CDR3 has 15 residues. CDR3 residues: CASSLEWQGGDEQYF. Here the CDR3 DNA reads TGTGCCAGCAGCTTAGAATGGCAGGGGGGAGACGAGCAGTACTTC. The full variable domain, in which reference TRBV7-8 and TRBJ2-7 provide the parts outside the CDR3, is GAGVSQSPRYKVAKRGQDVALRCDPISGHVSLFWYQQALGQGPEFLTYFQNEAQLDKSGLPSDRFFAERPEGSVSTLKIQRTQQEDSAVYLCASSLEWQGGDEQYFGPGTRLTVT.

This clonotype was detected many times. The chain recombines TRBV6-1 with TRBJ1-3, with 10 bases that match TRBD1. The trim removed 11 bases at V and 0 bases at J, leaving 7 bases unmatched. The germline V gene has CDR1 MNHNS and CDR2 SASEGT. The CDR3 contains 15 residues. Written as DNA, the CDR3 is TGTGCCGGGGGACAGGGGCGAAGCTCTGGAAACACCATATATTTT. This translates into CAGGQGRSSGNTIYF.

The chain combines TRBV4-2 with TRBJ2-3; D unresolved. Trimming took 0 bases from V and 4 from J, leaving 11 bases between them. From germline, CDR1 is LGHNA and CDR2 YNFKEQ. The CDR3 length is 15 residues. CDR3 sequence (DNA): TGTGCCAGCAGCCAAGATGCTGGAAGTCCAGATACGCAGTATTTT. This translates into CASSQDAGSPDTQYF.

This clonotype was seen a handful of times. For the CDR3, the DNA is TGTGCCAGCAGTACCGCCCGTCCTAGCAATCAGCCCCAGCATTTT. Its translation: CASSTARPSNQPQHF. The V call is TRBV28, the J call TRBJ1-5; D unclear. V shed 5 bases and J shed 0 bases, with 11 bases lying between them. This CDR3 is built from 15 residues. Germline CDR1 reads MDHEN; CDR2 reads SYDVKM.

In this sample, this clonotype turned up many times. The chain employs TRBV27 and TRBJ2-1; D is tentatively TRBD1 or TRBD2 (5 bases each). The CDR3 has 14 residues. Germline loops: CDR1 MNHEY, CDR2 SMNVEV (reference sequence). V was clipped by 7 bases and J by 9 bases, with 19 bases between them. The CDR3 DNA is TGTGCCAGCACTCCGGGACCGTCCTACGGTGAGCAGTTCTTC. Residues: CASTPGPSYGEQFF.

This clonotype was seen repeatedly, ten times or more. This sequence joins TRBV6-1 and TRBJ2-2, with no clear D. Germline CDR1 and CDR2: MNHNS and SASEGT. The CDR3 loop spans 13 amino acids. The ends were cut back, 3 bases at V and 6 bases at J, with 8 bases in the middle. This CDR3 is CASSDRDAGELFF. For the CDR3, the DNA is TGTGCCAGCAGTGACCGAGACGCCGGGGAGCTGTTTTTT.

The chain has TRBV5-1 and TRBJ2-5, with 12 bases matching TRBD2. Trimming removed 0 bases from V and 5 bases from J; junction bases left unmatched: 11. Germline CDR1 SGHRS, CDR2 YFSETQ. The CDR3 runs to 18 residues. CDR3 sequence (DNA): TGCGCCAGCAGCTTGGCGCTAGCGGGAGGGCCAGGCTCGGAGACCCAGTACTTC. Amino acids: CASSLALAGGPGSETQYF. The full variable domain, with the rest looked up from reference TRBV5-1 and TRBJ2-5, is KAGVTQTPRYLIKTRGQQVTLSCSPISGHRSVSWYQQTPGQGLQFLFEYFSETQRNKGNFPGRFSGRQFSNSRSEMNVSTLELGDSALYLCASSLALAGGPGSETQYFGPGTRLLVL.